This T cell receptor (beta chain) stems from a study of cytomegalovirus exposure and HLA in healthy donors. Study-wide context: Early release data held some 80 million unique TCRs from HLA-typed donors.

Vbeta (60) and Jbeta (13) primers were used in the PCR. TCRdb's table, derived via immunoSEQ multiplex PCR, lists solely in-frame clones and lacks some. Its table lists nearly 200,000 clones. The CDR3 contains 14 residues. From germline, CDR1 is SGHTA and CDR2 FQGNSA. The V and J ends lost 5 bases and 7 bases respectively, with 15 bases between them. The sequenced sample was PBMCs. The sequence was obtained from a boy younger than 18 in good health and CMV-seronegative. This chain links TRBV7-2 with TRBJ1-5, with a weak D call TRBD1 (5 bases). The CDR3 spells CASSQGPGGQPQHF. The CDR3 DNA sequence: TGTGCCAGCAGCCAGGGACCGGGGGGGCAGCCCCAGCATTTT.